A single sample gave rise to the 22 T cell receptor beta chains below, sequenced in a study of CD8 T cells in ankylosing spondylitis. TCRdb itself ran the 5' RACE reads through MiXCR, one entry per CDR3 protein. Here the sample spans roughly 440,000 distinct CDR3 sequences, under 20% being singletons. Their antigen targets remain unknown. General observations from the study: There was a TCR beta motif, made of eight highly homologous variants, that appeared characteristic of ankylosing spondylitis blood.

The sequencing sample was made of blood, either unsorted or a sorted T cell fraction (not recorded which). Source of these receptors: a male donor with ankylosing spondylitis.

A few counts support this clonotype. The genes are TRBV19 and TRBJ2-2; D perhaps matches TRBD1 (5 bases). V lost 7 bases, J lost 6 bases, and 12 bases lay in between. The CDR3 is made up of 13 amino acids. CDR1 is LNHDA and CDR2 is SQIVND in the germline V gene (reference sequence). The CDR3 here is CASTRQSPGELFF. Written as DNA, the CDR3 is TGTGCCAGTACCCGACAGTCTCCCGGGGAGCTGTTTTTT.

The V and J genes are TRBV7-6 and TRBJ2-3; 10 positions agree with TRBD2. The CDR3 length is 16 residues. Trimming removed 4 bases from V and 3 bases from J; junction bases left unmatched: 7. CDR1 and CDR2 (germline): SGHVS, FNYEAQ. DNA of the CDR3: TGTGCCAGCAGCTCAGCGGGGGGGTATGTTACAGATACGCAGTATTTT. It specifies CASSSAGGYVTDTQYF. The whole variable domain, filled in from reference TRBV7-6 and TRBJ2-3, reads GAGVSQSPRYKVTKRGQDVALRCDPISGHVSLYWYRQALGQGPEFLTYFNYEAQQDKSGLPNDRFSAERPEGSISTLTIQRTEQRDSAMYRCASSSAGGYVTDTQYFGPGTRLTVL.

V and J are TRBV4-1 and TRBJ2-5; 8 nucleotides agree with TRBD1. CDR3 length: 14 residues. Looked up from germline, CDR1 is MGHRA and CDR2 is YSYEKL. V was pared by 4 bases and J by 1 base, with 2 bases of the junction left unmatched. CDR3 in amino acids: CASSRDRSQETQYF. The DNA of the CDR3 is TGCGCCAGCAGCCGGGACAGGAGCCAAGAGACCCAGTACTTC.

This clonotype was detected ten times or more. The V gene is TRBV29-1, the J gene TRBJ1-1, with a tentative D call TRBD1 (6 bases). The CDR3 runs to 13 residues. CDR1 and CDR2 from the germline V gene are SQVTM and ANQGSEA. The V gene lost 7 bases and the J gene lost 4 bases, with 16 bases spanning the gap. The DNA for the CDR3 is TGCAGCGGTGAGGGGAAGGGGGGCACTGAAGCTTTCTTT. Protein sequence: CSGEGKGGTEAFF. The variable domain in full, completed from reference TRBV29-1 and TRBJ1-1, reads SAVISQKPSRDICQRGTSLTIQCQVDSQVTMMFWYRQQPGQSLTLIATANQGSEATYESGFVIDKFPISRPNLTFSTLTVSNMSPEDSSIYLCSGEGKGGTEAFFGQGTRLTVV.

The chain joins TRBV29-1 to TRBJ1-1, with D possibly TRBD1 on 5 matching bases. CDR1 and CDR2 (germline): SQVTM, ANQGSEA. The ends were cut back, 6 bases at V and 1 base at J, with 9 bases in the middle. The CDR3 runs to 12 residues. CDR3 in DNA: TGCAGCGTCACAGGCTCGAACACTGAAGCTTTCTTT. This sequence encodes CSVTGSNTEAFF. The variable domain in full, completed from reference TRBV29-1 and TRBJ1-1, reads SAVISQKPSRDICQRGTSLTIQCQVDSQVTMMFWYRQQPGQSLTLIATANQGSEATYESGFVIDKFPISRPNLTFSTLTVSNMSPEDSSIYLCSVTGSNTEAFFGQGTRLTVV.

By share, this clonotype ranks as medium-sized. The chain employs TRBV7-2 and TRBJ2-5; no reliable D call. Trimming removed 3 bases from V and 5 bases from J, with 7 bases in between. The CDR3 is made up of 12 amino acids. Per germline, CDR1 SGHTA and CDR2 FQGNSA. The CDR3 loop is CASSLIGETQYF. The CDR3 DNA is TGTGCCAGCAGCTTGATTGGGGAGACCCAGTACTTC.

This clonotype was seen more than once but under ten times. The chain combines TRBV29-1 with TRBJ1-2; the D gene is possibly TRBD1 (5 bases). Germline V gives CDR1 SQVTM, CDR2 ANQGSEA. The V end was cut by 7 bases, the J end by 0 bases, with 15 bases between. This CDR3 comprises 14 residues. The CDR3 region has the DNA TGCAGCGCAATGGGACCGGAATCTAACTATGGCTACACCTTC. It is translated as CSAMGPESNYGYTF.

The chain employs TRBV5-5 and TRBJ1-1, with D uncertain. Germline V lookup: CDR1 SGHKS, CDR2 YYEKEE (reference sequence). The CDR3 totals 15 residues. V lost 0 bases to trimming and J lost 3 bases, with 12 bases between them. CDR3 DNA sequence: TGTGCCAGCAGCTTGGAGTGGCCCGCGGACACTGAAGCTTTCTTT. Translation: CASSLEWPADTEAFF.

This clonotype appeared a few times. The J gene is TRBJ1-5, the V gene TRBV6-2 or TRBV6-3; no reliable D call. CDR1 is MNHEY and CDR2 is SVGEGT in the germline V gene. Deletions cut 0 bases from V and 6 bases from J, with 6 bases between. The CDR3 has 13 residues. CDR3 sequence (DNA): TGTGCCAGCAGTTACTCGGCAGCTCAGCCCCAGCATTTT. Its translation is CASSYSAAQPQHF.

The chain carries TRBV12-3 or TRBV12-4 and TRBJ2-5, with 11 bases aligning to TRBD2. V lost 5 bases and J lost 2; bases outside the gene matches: 13. CDR3 length equals 18 residues. The CDR3 DNA reads as TGTGCCAGCAGTCCCGATAGGTTTGCTAGCGGGGGGCAAGAGACCCAGTACTTC. Its protein product is CASSPDRFASGGQETQYF.

A few counts support this clonotype. The chain combines TRBV6-1 with TRBJ1-3, with D perhaps matching TRBD1 (5 bases). From germline, CDR1 is MNHNS and CDR2 SASEGT. The CDR3 spans 16 residues. The V end lost 4 bases, the J end lost 4 bases, and 17 bases lay between the germline ends. The CDR3 protein is CASSGSQTARGNTIYF. The DNA for the CDR3 is TGTGCCAGCAGTGGGTCTCAGACAGCAAGGGGAAACACCATATATTTT.

At least ten counts were recorded for this clonotype. V is TRBV6-1 and J is TRBJ2-5, with 9 bases lining up with TRBD2. This CDR3 region has 14 residues. CDR1 MNHNS and CDR2 SASEGT come from the germline V gene. V gave up 6 bases and J gave up 2 bases; unmatched junction bases: 4. The CDR3 protein is CASRGLAAQETQYF. As DNA, the CDR3 is TGTGCCAGCAGGGGACTAGCTGCGCAAGAGACCCAGTACTTC.

The gene calls are TRBV11-1 and TRBJ2-1; 9 positions agree with TRBD2. The CDR3 sequence is 15 residues long. The germline V gene has CDR1 SGHAT and CDR2 FQDESV (reference sequence). Germline trimming cut 4 bases from V and 8 bases from J; bases unmatched to any gene: 9. CDR3: CASSSPGLALHEQFF. CDR3 in DNA: TGTGCCAGCAGCTCCCCGGGACTAGCTCTCCATGAGCAGTTCTTC.

This clonotype has a handful of counts. The chain carries TRBV7-2 and TRBJ1-1; 7 nucleotides agree with TRBD1. The germline CDR1 and CDR2 sequences are SGHTA and FQGNSA. The CDR3 runs to 15 residues. Trimming removed 7 bases from V and 1 base from J; junction bases left unmatched: 9. CDR3 protein: CASTQGGGRNTEAFF. The CDR3 DNA sequence: TGTGCCAGCACCCAGGGGGGCGGAAGGAACACTGAAGCTTTCTTT.

V gene TRBV7-3 combines with J gene TRBJ2-5; D may be TRBD1 or TRBD2 (5 bases each). CDR1 and CDR2 from the germline V gene are SGHTA and FQGTGA. Trimming removed 5 bases from V and 4 bases from J, with 17 bases in between. The CDR3 is made up of 15 amino acids. The CDR3 DNA is TGTGCCAGCAGCCCCCAGGGACCGAGTGGAGAGACCCAGTACTTC. Translated: CASSPQGPSGETQYF.

The chain couples TRBV12-3 or TRBV12-4 to TRBJ2-3; TRBD2 is a possible D gene (6 bases). CDR3 length: 15 residues. Trimming removed 3 bases from V and 2 bases from J, with 12 bases in between. DNA of the CDR3: TGTGCCAGCAGTTTTGTGGGACTCAACACAGATACGCAGTATTTT. Translated, it gives CASSFVGLNTDTQYF.

This clonotype has more than one count but fewer than ten. This sequence joins TRBV7-9 and TRBJ2-1, with D possibly being TRBD1 (6 bases). Germline CDR1 SEHNR, CDR2 FQNEAQ (reference sequence). The CDR3 length is 12 residues. Trimming pared 5 bases from V and 10 bases from J, leaving 12 bases between. The chain's CDR3 is CASSMDSREQFF. CDR3 coding DNA: TGTGCCAGCAGCATGGACAGCCGAGAGCAGTTCTTC.

This clonotype was picked up a small number of times. The rearrangement links TRBV20-1 to TRBJ1-2, with D unclear. The CDR3 sequence is 14 residues long. Per germline, CDR1 DFQATT and CDR2 SNEGSKA (reference sequence). Deletions cut 1 base from V and 7 bases from J, with 16 bases between. The CDR3 nucleotides are TGCAGTGCTAGAGTGCGGTCCGGGGTATCTGGCTACACCTTC. This encodes CSARVRSGVSGYTF.

The chain has TRBV2 and TRBJ2-7; 8 bases match TRBD1. The germline V gene has CDR1 SNHLY and CDR2 FYNNEI. Trimming took 4 bases from V and 6 from J; bases not matched to a gene: 8. CDR3 length: 14 residues. The CDR3 spells CASSVQGATGEQYF. As DNA, the CDR3 is TGTGCCAGCAGTGTTCAGGGGGCGACCGGCGAGCAGTACTTC.

The chain combines TRBV9 with TRBJ2-2, with 11 bases matching TRBD2. The CDR3 has 17 residues. The germline V gene encodes CDR1 SGDLS and CDR2 YYNGEE. V gave up 0 bases and J gave up 5 bases; unmatched junction bases: 6. CDR3 nucleotide sequence: TGTGCCAGCAGCGTAGTTGTAGCGGGAGGGAAAACCGGGGAGCTGTTTTTT. As protein: CASSVVVAGGKTGELFF.

The chain carries TRBV27 and TRBJ1-4, with a weak D call TRBD1 (5 bases). Trimming removed 0 bases from V and 4 bases from J, with 12 bases in between. This CDR3 contains 16 residues. Germline CDR1 is MNHEY and CDR2 is SMNVEV (reference sequence). CDR3 DNA: TGTGCCAGCAGTTTATCCCCCGGGGCCATTAATGAAAAACTGTTTTTT. It specifies CASSLSPGAINEKLFF.

This chain links TRBV2 with TRBJ2-7, with 11 bases identical to TRBD1. With V trimmed by 4 bases and J by 2 bases, 4 bases remained unmatched. The germline V gene has CDR1 SNHLY and CDR2 FYNNEI. This CDR3 spans 15 amino acids. CDR3 coding DNA: TGTGCCAGCAGTGGCTGGACAGGGGGCCCCTACGAGCAGTACTTC. Translating it yields CASSGWTGGPYEQYF.